This passage covers 30 T cell receptor beta chains from one sample sequenced in a study of regulatory T cells in long-lasting Graves disease. The TCR beta library used iRepertoire HTBI primers with Arm-PCR amplification of CDR3. TCRdb processed the multiplex PCR reads anew with MiXCR; each CDR3 protein has one entry. The sample has around 470,000 distinct CDR3 sequences, approximately 15% seen once. The time point denotes: newly diagnosed GD, antithyroid drugs for less than 3 months. PBMC RNA served as the TCR library source. This sample also appeared in a second study, on T cells in Graves' hyperthyroidism and ophthalmopathy.

Material: peripheral blood mononuclear cells (PBMCs), obtained at new diagnosis, from a patient treated with antithyroid drugs. The receptors stem from a woman between 45 and 65 years old with Graves disease.

The sample holds many counts of this clonotype. The gene calls are TRBV2 and TRBJ1-1; 7 nucleotides agree with TRBD1. With V trimmed by 7 bases and J by 1 base, 3 bases remained unmatched. Germline V gene lookup returns CDR1 SNHLY and CDR2 FYNNEI. The CDR3 runs to 13 residues. CDR3 protein: CASIRDRNTEAFF. The CDR3 DNA reads TGTGCCAGCATTCGGGACAGGAACACTGAAGCTTTCTTT.

The chain couples TRBV27 to TRBJ2-1; unclear D gene. The V gene's germline CDR1 is MNHEY and CDR2 SMNVEV (reference sequence). The CDR3 spans 12 residues. The V end was cut by 6 bases, the J end by 7 bases, with 10 bases between. The CDR3 DNA is TGTGCCAGCAGATCGGGTGGAAATGAGCAGTTCTTC. Protein sequence: CASRSGGNEQFF.

In its sample, this clonotype was seen many times. The J gene is TRBJ2-3, the V gene TRBV7-8; D call uncertain. The V gene's germline CDR1 is SGHVS and CDR2 FQNEAQ. The CDR3 totals 15 residues. Trimming stripped 2 bases from V and 0 bases from J, with 9 bases between. The CDR3 sequence is CASSLTGLSTDTQYF. As DNA, the CDR3 is TGTGCCAGCAGCTTAACGGGTTTGAGCACAGATACGCAGTATTTT. Full variable domain (missing parts from reference TRBV7-8 and TRBJ2-3): GAGVSQSPRYKVAKRGQDVALRCDPISGHVSLFWYQQALGQGPEFLTYFQNEAQLDKSGLPSDRFFAERPEGSVSTLKIQRTQQEDSAVYLCASSLTGLSTDTQYFGPGTRLTVL.

With respect to this clonotype: Being one base from a much bigger clone, this may be a read error. The V gene is TRBV3-1, the J gene TRBJ1-1; no definite D call. This CDR3 is built from 15 residues. CDR1 is LGHDT, CDR2 YNNKEL, per germline (reference sequence). CDR3 in amino acids: CASSPSPVVGTKAFF. The CDR3 bases are TGTGCCAGCAGCCCATCCCCGGTCGTGGGCACTAAAGCTTTCTTT.

This clonotype was seen only a few times. The chain is built from TRBV10-1 and TRBJ1-3, with D hard to call. Trimming stripped 8 bases from V and 4 bases from J, with 15 bases between. CDR3 length equals 14 residues. CDR1 is WNHNN and CDR2 is SYGVQD in the germline V gene (reference sequence). CDR3 loop: CASVGRHLGNTIYF. The CDR3 bases are TGCGCCAGCGTAGGGAGACATCTGGGAAACACCATATATTTT.

Ten or more counts support this clonotype. The J gene is TRBJ2-1, the V gene TRBV28; 7 positions match TRBD1. The germline V gene encodes CDR1 MDHEN and CDR2 SYDVKM. J was trimmed by 1 base and V by 6 bases; bases with no gene match: 12. The CDR3 runs 17 residues. CDR3 protein: CASSSITGVGSYNEQFF. The CDR3 coding sequence is TGTGCCAGCAGCTCAATTACAGGGGTGGGTTCCTACAATGAGCAGTTCTTC.

Details on this clonotype: This probably arose from a read error, given a far larger clone one base away. In DNA, the CDR3 is TGTGCCAGCAGCGCCGGGACTACCGAGGTAGATACGCAGTGTTTT. Translation gives CASSAGTTEVDTQCF. The chain combines TRBV28 with TRBJ2-3, with 7 bases aligning to TRBD2. This CDR3 spans 15 amino acids. Germline V lookup: CDR1 MDHEN, CDR2 SYDVKM.

The CDR3, as DNA: TGCGCCAGCAGCTTGGCGGCGGGATATGAGACCCAGTACTTC. It codes for CASSLAAGYETQYF. The chain uses TRBV5-1 and TRBJ2-5; D possibly corresponds to TRBD2 (6 bases). V was pared by 0 bases and J by 5 bases, with 11 bases between. This CDR3 region has 14 residues. Germline CDR1 and CDR2: SGHRS and YFSETQ.

Comments on this clonotype: Sequence at one end of the junction differs from germline and may be a read error. The V gene is TRBV2, the J gene TRBJ2-1; TRBD2 matches 11 bases. Germline V lookup: CDR1 SNHLY, CDR2 FYNNEI. CDR3 length: 15 amino acids. The CDR3 DNA follows: TGTGCCAGCGTGGGACTAGCGGCCCCCTACAATGCGCAGTTCTTC. Amino acids: CASVGLAAPYNAQFF.

This clonotype was observed at least ten times. This chain links TRBV2 with TRBJ2-2; 7 nucleotides match TRBD1. CDR1 and CDR2 from the germline V gene are SNHLY and FYNNEI. CDR3 length: 16 amino acids. The J segment lost 4 bases and the V segment lost 2 bases, leaving 7 bases of the junction unmatched. The CDR3 nucleotides read TGTGCCAGCAGTGAACTTGACAGGGCTATCACCGGGGAGCTGTTTTTT. Its translation: CASSELDRAITGELFF.

This clonotype was seen at least ten times. The rearrangement uses TRBV5-1 and TRBJ2-7; TRBD1 matches at 9 bases. The CDR3 has 15 amino acids. Germline CDR1 reads SGHRS; CDR2 reads YFSETQ. V lost 0 bases, J lost 4 bases, and 5 bases stayed unmatched. The CDR3 DNA reads TGCGCCAGCAGCTTGGACGGACAGGGGTTATACGAGCAGTACTTC. It yields the protein CASSLDGQGLYEQYF.

This clonotype showed up many times. The chain links TRBV6-6 to TRBJ2-7, with D possibly matching TRBD1 (5 bases). The V end lost 0 bases, the J end lost 2 bases, and 11 bases lay between the germline ends. This CDR3 is built from 15 residues. The germline gives CDR1 MNHNY, CDR2 SVGAGI (reference sequence). This chain's CDR3 is CASSYSADRTYEQYF. In DNA form, the CDR3 reads TGTGCCAGCAGTTACTCGGCCGACAGAACCTACGAGCAGTACTTC.

This clonotype was seen a handful of times. This sequence may be a read error, since a much larger clone differs from it by one base. The rearrangement uses TRBV27 and TRBJ2-7; 9 bases align to TRBD2. Germline assignment: CDR1 MNHEY and CDR2 SMNVEV (reference sequence). CDR3 length: 16 amino acids. CDR3 sequence: CACSLSQLAGNYEQYF. The CDR3 nucleotides are TGTGCCTGCAGTTTATCGCAACTAGCGGGTAACTACGAGCAGTACTTC.

The rearrangement joins TRBV6-1 to TRBJ2-3; a possible D gene is TRBD2 (5 bases). CDR1 is MNHNS, CDR2 SASEGT, per germline. The V and J ends lost 0 bases and 2 bases respectively, with 9 bases between them. CDR3 length: 15 amino acids. CDR3 bases: TGTGCCAGCAGTGAAGCGAGGGTGTCCACAGATACGCAGTATTTT. Translated, it gives CASSEARVSTDTQYF.

In this sample, this clonotype turned up a few times. V usage is TRBV7-8 and J usage is TRBJ1-3; D is undetermined. Trimming cost V 2 bases and J 0 bases, with 8 bases left between them. The germline gives CDR1 SGHVS, CDR2 FQNEAQ. This CDR3 is built from 15 residues. The CDR3 region is CASSLRAGSGNTIYF. CDR3 bases: TGTGCCAGCAGCTTAAGGGCAGGCTCTGGAAACACCATATATTTT. Looking up the rest from reference TRBV7-8 and TRBJ1-3 gives the full variable domain: GAGVSQSPRYKVAKRGQDVALRCDPISGHVSLFWYQQALGQGPEFLTYFQNEAQLDKSGLPSDRFFAERPEGSVSTLKIQRTQQEDSAVYLCASSLRAGSGNTIYFGEGSWLTVV.

This clonotype was observed a few times. The J gene is TRBJ2-3, the V gene TRBV6-1; tentatively, D is TRBD1 or TRBD2 (5 bases each). Germline-derived CDR1 and CDR2 are MNHNS and SASEGT. There are 11 residues in the CDR3. Trimming took 6 bases from V and 7 from J, leaving 8 bases between them. The CDR3 here is CASSWDHTQYF. The CDR3 region has the DNA TGTGCCAGCAGCTGGGACCATACGCAGTATTTT.

This clonotype was picked up many times. This chain links TRBV20-1 with TRBJ2-1; 9 nucleotides agree with TRBD2. V was pared by 0 bases and J by 10 bases, with 13 bases of the junction left unmatched. The length of the CDR3 is 16 residues. Germline CDR1 and CDR2: DFQATT and SNEGSKA (reference sequence). DNA of the CDR3: TGCAGTGCTAGAGATGGCCAGGGGCTAGCGGGATGGGAGCAGTTCTTC. This gives the protein CSARDGQGLAGWEQFF.

This clonotype was counted ten times or more. V and J are TRBV28 and TRBJ1-1, with TRBD1 matching over 7 bases. CDR3 size: 18 residues. The germline V gene has CDR1 MDHEN and CDR2 SYDVKM. The V and J ends lost 5 bases and 0 bases, in that order; junction bases with no gene match: 15. The CDR3 here is CASSIPPPGTDMNTEAFF. The CDR3 DNA sequence: TGTGCCAGCAGTATACCCCCCCCCGGGACAGACATGAACACTGAAGCTTTCTTT. Filled out from reference TRBV28 and TRBJ1-1, the complete variable domain reads DVKVTQSSRYLVKRTGEKVFLECVQDMDHENMFWYRQDPGLGLRLIYFSYDVKMKEKGDIPEGYSVSREKKERFSLILESASTNQTSMYLCASSIPPPGTDMNTEAFFGQGTRLTVV.

This clonotype was counted only a few times. This sequence joins TRBV27 and TRBJ2-7; 11 bases are shared with TRBD2. The CDR3 totals 16 residues. V lost 3 bases to trimming and J lost 2 bases; unmatched junction nucleotides: 6. CDR1 and CDR2 (germline): MNHEY, SMNVEV (reference sequence). CDR3 coding DNA: TGTGCCAGCAGTTTCCTCGGGACTAGCGGCACCTACGAGCAGTACTTC. Protein sequence: CASSFLGTSGTYEQYF.

In its sample, this clonotype was seen many times. This chain uses TRBV7-2 with TRBJ2-7; D gene uncertain. V lost 2 bases, J lost 5 bases, and 10 bases lay in between. CDR3 length equals 13 residues. The germline V gene encodes CDR1 SGHTA and CDR2 FQGNSA. CDR3 sequence: CASSLSSIHEQYF. CDR3 nucleotides: TGTGCCAGCAGCTTATCATCGATCCACGAGCAGTACTTC.

This clonotype was observed a handful of times. This chain uses TRBV28 with TRBJ2-1, with D possibly being TRBD1 (5 bases). V lost 3 bases to trimming and J lost 3 bases, with 12 bases between them. This CDR3 contains 15 residues. The germline gives CDR1 MDHEN, CDR2 SYDVKM. CDR3: CASSLERTSYNEQFF. The CDR3 DNA reads as TGTGCCAGCAGTTTGGAGAGGACAAGCTACAATGAGCAGTTCTTC.

The rearrangement joins TRBV4-2 to TRBJ2-5, with TRBD1 matching over 7 bases. The CDR3 covers 18 residues. V dropped 0 bases and J dropped 5; count of bases not matched to a gene: 15. Germline V lookup: CDR1 LGHNA, CDR2 YNFKEQ. DNA for the CDR3: TGTGCCAGCAGCCAAGAGATGTCTTGGACAGGCGGGTTGGAGACCCAGTACTTC. This codes for CASSQEMSWTGGLETQYF.

The V and J genes are TRBV29-1 and TRBJ1-1, with D tentatively TRBD1 (5 bases). The CDR3 contains 12 residues. From germline, CDR1 is SQVTM and CDR2 ANQGSEA. V was pared by 5 bases and J by 0 bases, with 7 bases between. CDR3 protein: CSVSTVNTEAFF. CDR3 coding DNA: TGCAGCGTTTCGACAGTGAACACTGAAGCTTTCTTT.

This clonotype was recorded many times. The chain employs TRBV11-2 and TRBJ2-1; 14 bases match TRBD2. Germline-derived CDR1 and CDR2 are SGHAT and FQNNGV. The CDR3 is made up of 17 amino acids. V lost 1 base to trimming and J lost 8 bases; unmatched junction nucleotides: 7. The CDR3 nucleotides read TGTGCCAGCAGCTTAGCTCTGACTAGCGGGAGGGTGCATGAGCAGTTCTTC. This translates into CASSLALTSGRVHEQFF.

This clonotype was seen once. This chain uses TRBV30 with TRBJ1-1, with no clear D. This CDR3 is built from 13 residues. Trimming left V 3 bases short and J 2 bases short, with 10 bases between. CDR1 is GTSNPN, CDR2 SVGIG, per germline (reference sequence). DNA for the CDR3: TGTGCCTGGAGGTCCTCCAGAAACACTGAAGCTTTCTTT. As protein: CAWRSSRNTEAFF.

In this sample, this clonotype turned up many times. The rearrangement uses TRBV10-2 and TRBJ1-5; no clear D. V gave up 2 bases and J gave up 3 bases, with 8 bases separating them. CDR1 WSHSY and CDR2 SAAADI come from the germline V gene. CDR3 length: 14 residues. CDR3 DNA: TGCGCCAGCAGTGAGGGAGTGGACAATCAGCCCCAGCATTTT. Translating it yields CASSEGVDNQPQHF.

The chain combines TRBV3-1 with TRBJ2-6; D is ambiguous. This CDR3 region has 18 residues. From germline, CDR1 is LGHDT and CDR2 YNNKEL (reference sequence). Trimming stripped 1 base from V and 0 bases from J, with 13 bases between. In DNA, the CDR3 is TGTGCCAGCAGCCAAGTCGTAGGGATAAGCTCTGGGGCCAACGTCCTGACTTTC. This translates into CASSQVVGISSGANVLTF.

In its sample, this clonotype was seen a few times. V is TRBV6-2 or TRBV6-3 and J is TRBJ2-3, with D perhaps TRBD1 or TRBD2 (5 bases each). In germline, CDR1 is MNHEY, CDR2 SVGEGT. The CDR3 loop spans 15 amino acids. Trimming removed 0 bases from V and 4 bases from J, with 11 bases in between. DNA of the CDR3: TGTGCCAGCAGTTACTCAGAGGGGAACGCAGATACGCAGTATTTT. Translation gives CASSYSEGNADTQYF.

The V gene is TRBV30, the J gene TRBJ2-7; 9 bases match TRBD1. J lost 6 bases, V lost 8 bases, and 14 bases had no gene match. The length of the CDR3 is 14 residues. Germline values: CDR1 GTSNPN, CDR2 SVGIG (reference sequence). The DNA for the CDR3 is TGTGCCATTGATGCCGGGACAGGGTTTTTCGAGCAGTACTTC. It is translated as CAIDAGTGFFEQYF.

This clonotype was observed a few times. This rearrangement joins TRBV5-1 to TRBJ2-6; TRBD1 aligns across 7 bases. With V trimmed by 4 bases and J by 0 bases, 4 bases remained unmatched. Germline CDR1 reads SGHRS; CDR2 reads YFSETQ. This CDR3 contains 16 residues. CDR3 loop: CASSTGQSSGANVLTF. The CDR3 nucleotides are TGCGCCAGCAGCACGGGACAGAGCTCTGGGGCCAACGTCCTGACTTTC.